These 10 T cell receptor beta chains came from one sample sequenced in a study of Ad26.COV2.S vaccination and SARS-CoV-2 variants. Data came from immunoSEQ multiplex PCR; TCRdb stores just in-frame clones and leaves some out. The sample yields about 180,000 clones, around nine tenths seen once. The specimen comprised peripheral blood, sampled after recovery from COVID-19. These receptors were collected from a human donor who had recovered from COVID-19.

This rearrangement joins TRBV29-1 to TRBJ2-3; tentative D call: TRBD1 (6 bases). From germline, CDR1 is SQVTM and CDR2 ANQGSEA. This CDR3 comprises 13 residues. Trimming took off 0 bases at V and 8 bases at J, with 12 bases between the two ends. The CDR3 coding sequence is TGCAGCGTTGAAGACAGGGGAAGAGGTACGCAGTATTTT. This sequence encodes CSVEDRGRGTQYF.

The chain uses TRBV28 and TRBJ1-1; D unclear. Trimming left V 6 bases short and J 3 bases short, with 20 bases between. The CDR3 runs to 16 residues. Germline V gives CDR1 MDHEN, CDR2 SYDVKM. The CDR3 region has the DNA TGTGCCAGCAGGTCCCCCTTGGGCCGCTGGGACACTGAAGCTTTCTTT. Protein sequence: CASRSPLGRWDTEAFF. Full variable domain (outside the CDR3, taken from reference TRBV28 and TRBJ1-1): DVKVTQSSRYLVKRTGEKVFLECVQDMDHENMFWYRQDPGLGLRLIYFSYDVKMKEKGDIPEGYSVSREKKERFSLILESASTNQTSMYLCASRSPLGRWDTEAFFGQGTRLTVV.

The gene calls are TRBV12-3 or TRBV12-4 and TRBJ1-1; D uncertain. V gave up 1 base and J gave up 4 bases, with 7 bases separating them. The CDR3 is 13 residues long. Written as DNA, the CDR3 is TGTGCCAGCAGTTTAGGGCAAGGCACTGAAGCTTTCTTT. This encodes CASSLGQGTEAFF.

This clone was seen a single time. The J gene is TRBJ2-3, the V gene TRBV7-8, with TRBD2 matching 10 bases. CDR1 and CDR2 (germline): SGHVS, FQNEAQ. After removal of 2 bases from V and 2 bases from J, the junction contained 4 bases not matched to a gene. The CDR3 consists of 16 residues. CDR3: CASSLLAGESTDTQYF. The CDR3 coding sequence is TGTGCCAGCAGCTTACTAGCGGGAGAATCCACAGATACGCAGTATTTT.

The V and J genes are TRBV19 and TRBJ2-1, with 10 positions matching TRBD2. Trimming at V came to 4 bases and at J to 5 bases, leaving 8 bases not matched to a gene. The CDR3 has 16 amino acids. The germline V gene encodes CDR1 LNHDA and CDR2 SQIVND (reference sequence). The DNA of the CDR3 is TGTGCCAGTAGTAGATTAGCGGGAGGCAGCCACAATGAGCAGTTCTTC. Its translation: CASSRLAGGSHNEQFF.

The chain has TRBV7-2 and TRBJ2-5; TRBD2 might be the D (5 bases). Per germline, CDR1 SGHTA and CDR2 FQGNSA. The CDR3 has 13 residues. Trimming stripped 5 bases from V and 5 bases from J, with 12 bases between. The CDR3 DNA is TGTGCCAGCAGCGGCGGGCGAGGGGAGACCCAGTACTTC. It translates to CASSGGRGETQYF.

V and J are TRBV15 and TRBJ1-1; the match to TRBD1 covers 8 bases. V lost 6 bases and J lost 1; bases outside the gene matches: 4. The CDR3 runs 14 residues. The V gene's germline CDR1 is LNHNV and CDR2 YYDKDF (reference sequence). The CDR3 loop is CATSQTGENTEAFF. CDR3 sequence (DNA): TGTGCCACCAGTCAGACAGGGGAGAACACTGAAGCTTTCTTT.

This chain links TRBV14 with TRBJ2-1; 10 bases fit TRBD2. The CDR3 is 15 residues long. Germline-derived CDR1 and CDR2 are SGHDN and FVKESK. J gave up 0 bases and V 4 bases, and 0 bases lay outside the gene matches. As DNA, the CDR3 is TGTGCCAGCAGCCCTAGCGGGAGCTCCTACAATGAGCAGTTCTTC. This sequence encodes CASSPSGSSYNEQFF.

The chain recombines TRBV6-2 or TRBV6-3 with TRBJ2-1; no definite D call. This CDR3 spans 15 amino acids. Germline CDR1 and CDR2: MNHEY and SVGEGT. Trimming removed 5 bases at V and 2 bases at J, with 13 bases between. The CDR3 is CASSPPSQTYNEQFF. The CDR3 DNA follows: TGTGCCAGCAGTCCCCCCAGTCAAACCTACAATGAGCAGTTCTTC.

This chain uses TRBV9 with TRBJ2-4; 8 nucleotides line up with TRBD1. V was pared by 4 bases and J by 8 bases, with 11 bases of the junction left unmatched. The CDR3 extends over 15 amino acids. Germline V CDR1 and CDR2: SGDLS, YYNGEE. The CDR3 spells CASSPRPGQEDIQYF. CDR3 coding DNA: TGTGCCAGCAGCCCTCGACCGGGACAGGAGGACATTCAGTACTTC.